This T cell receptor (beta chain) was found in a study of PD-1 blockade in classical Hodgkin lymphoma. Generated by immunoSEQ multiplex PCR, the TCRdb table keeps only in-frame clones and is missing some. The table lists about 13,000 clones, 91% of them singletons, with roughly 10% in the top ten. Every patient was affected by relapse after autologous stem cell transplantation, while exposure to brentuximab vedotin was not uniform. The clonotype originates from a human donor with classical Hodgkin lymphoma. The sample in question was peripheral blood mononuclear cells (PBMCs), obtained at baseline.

The CDR3 region is CASSTRQGTNTEAFF. CDR3 DNA: TGTGCCAGCAGCACCCGACAGGGCACGAACACTGAAGCTTTCTTT. V usage is TRBV14 and J usage is TRBJ1-1; TRBD1 matches at 7 bases. CDR1 is SGHDN and CDR2 is FVKESK in the germline V gene. This CDR3 region has 15 residues. After removal of 5 bases from V and 1 base from J, the junction contained 7 bases not matched to a gene.